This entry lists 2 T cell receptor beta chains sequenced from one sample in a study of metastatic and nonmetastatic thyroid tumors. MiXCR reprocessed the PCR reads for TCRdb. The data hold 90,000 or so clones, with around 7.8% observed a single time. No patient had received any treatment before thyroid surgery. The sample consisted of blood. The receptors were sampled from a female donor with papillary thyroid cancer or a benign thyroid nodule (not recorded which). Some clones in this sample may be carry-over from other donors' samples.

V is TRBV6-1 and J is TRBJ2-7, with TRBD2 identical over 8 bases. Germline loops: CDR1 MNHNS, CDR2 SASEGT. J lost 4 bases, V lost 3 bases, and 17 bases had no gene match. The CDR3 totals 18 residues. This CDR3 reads CASSDPGGVPPKPYEQYF. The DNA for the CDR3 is TGTGCCAGCAGTGACCCCGGGGGGGTGCCCCCAAAGCCTTACGAGCAGTACTTC.

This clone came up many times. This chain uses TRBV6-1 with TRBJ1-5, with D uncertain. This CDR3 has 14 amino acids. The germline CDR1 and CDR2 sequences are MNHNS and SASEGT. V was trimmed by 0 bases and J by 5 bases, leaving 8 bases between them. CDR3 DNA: TGTGCCAGCAGTGAAGCGGTGGACCATCAGCCCCAGCATTTT. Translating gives CASSEAVDHQPQHF.